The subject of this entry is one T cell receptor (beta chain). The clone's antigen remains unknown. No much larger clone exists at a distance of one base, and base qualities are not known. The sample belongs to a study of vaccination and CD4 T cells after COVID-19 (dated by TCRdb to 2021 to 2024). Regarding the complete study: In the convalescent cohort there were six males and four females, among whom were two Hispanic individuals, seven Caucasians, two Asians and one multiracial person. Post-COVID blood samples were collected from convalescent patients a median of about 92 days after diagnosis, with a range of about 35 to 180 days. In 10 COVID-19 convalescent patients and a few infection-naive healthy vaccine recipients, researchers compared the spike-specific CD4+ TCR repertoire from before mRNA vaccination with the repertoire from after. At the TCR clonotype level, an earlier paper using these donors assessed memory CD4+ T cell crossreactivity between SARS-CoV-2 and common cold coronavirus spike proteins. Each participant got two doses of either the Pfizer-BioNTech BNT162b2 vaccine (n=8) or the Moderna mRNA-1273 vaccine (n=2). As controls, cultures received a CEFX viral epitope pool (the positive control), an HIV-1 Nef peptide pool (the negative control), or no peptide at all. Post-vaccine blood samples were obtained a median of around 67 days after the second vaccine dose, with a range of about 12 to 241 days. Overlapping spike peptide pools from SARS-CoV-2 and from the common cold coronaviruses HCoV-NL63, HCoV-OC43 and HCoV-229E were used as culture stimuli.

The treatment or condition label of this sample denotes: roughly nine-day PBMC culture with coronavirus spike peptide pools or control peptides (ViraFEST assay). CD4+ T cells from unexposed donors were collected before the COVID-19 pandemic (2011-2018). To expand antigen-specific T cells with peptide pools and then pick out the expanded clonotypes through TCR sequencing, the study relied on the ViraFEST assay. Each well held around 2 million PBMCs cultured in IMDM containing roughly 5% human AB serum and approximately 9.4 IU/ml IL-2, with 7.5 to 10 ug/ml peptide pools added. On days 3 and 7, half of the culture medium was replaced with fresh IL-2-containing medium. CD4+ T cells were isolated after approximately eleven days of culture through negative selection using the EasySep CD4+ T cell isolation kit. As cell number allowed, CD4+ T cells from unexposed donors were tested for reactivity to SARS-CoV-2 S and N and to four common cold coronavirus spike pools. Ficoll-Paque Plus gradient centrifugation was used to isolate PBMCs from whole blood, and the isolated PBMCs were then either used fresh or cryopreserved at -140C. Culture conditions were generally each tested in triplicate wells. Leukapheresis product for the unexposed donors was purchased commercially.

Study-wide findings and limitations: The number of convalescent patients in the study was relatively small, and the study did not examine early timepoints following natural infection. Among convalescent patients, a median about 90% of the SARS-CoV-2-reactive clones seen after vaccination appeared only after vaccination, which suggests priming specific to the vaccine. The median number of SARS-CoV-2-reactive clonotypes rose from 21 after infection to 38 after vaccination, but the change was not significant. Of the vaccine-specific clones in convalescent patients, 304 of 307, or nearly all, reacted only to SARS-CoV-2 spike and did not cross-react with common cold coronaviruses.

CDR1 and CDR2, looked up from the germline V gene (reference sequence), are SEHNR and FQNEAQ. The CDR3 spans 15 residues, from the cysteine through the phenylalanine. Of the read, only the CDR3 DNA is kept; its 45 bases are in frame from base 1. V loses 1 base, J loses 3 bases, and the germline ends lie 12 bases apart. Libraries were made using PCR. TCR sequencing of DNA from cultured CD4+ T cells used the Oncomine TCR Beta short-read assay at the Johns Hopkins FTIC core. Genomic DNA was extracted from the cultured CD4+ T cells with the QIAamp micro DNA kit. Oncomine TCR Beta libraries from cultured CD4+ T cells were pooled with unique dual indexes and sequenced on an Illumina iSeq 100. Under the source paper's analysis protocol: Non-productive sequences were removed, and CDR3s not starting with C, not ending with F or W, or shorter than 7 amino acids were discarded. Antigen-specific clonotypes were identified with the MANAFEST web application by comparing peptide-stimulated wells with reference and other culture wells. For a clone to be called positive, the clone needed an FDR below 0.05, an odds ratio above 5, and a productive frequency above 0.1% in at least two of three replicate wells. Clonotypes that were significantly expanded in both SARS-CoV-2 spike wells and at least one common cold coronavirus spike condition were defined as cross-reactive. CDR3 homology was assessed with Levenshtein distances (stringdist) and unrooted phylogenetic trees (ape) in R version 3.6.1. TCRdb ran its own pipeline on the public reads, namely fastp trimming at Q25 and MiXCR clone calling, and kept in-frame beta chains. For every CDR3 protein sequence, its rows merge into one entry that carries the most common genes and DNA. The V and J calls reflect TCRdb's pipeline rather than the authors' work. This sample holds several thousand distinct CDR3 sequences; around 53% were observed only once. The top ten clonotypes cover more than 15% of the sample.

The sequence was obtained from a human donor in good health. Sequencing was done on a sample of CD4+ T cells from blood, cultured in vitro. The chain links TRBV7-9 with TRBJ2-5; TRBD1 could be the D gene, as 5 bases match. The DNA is TGTGCCAGCAGCTTAGGTTTAGGGGTGGAAGAGACCCAGTACTTC. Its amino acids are CASSLGLGVEETQYF.